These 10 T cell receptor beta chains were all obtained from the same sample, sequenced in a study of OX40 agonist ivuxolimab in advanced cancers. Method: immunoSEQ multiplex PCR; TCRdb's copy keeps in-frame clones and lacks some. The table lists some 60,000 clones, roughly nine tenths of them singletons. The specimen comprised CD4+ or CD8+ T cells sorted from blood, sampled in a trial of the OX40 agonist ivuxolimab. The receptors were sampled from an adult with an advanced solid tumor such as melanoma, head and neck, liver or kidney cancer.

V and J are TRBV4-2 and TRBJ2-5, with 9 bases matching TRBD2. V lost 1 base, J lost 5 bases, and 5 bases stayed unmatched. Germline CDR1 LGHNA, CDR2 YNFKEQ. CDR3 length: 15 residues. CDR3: CASSQVSGSVETQYF. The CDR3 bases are TGTGCCAGCAGCCAAGTTAGCGGGAGTGTTGAGACCCAGTACTTC.

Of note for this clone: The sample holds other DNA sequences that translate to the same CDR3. The CDR3 sequence is CASSRTGGYEQYF. DNA for the CDR3: TGTGCCAGCTCGCGGACAGGGGGTTACGAGCAGTACTTC. V usage is TRBV18 and J usage is TRBJ2-7; the match to TRBD1 covers 10 bases. J lost 4 bases, V lost 6 bases, and 3 bases had no gene match. The germline V gene has CDR1 KGHSH and CDR2 LQKENI. The CDR3 runs 13 residues.

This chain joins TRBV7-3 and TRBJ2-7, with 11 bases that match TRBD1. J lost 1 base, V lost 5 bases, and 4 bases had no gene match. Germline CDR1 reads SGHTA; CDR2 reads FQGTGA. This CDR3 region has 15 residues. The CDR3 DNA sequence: TGTGCCAGCAGCACGGACAGGGGGCCTTCCTACGAGCAGTACTTC. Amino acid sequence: CASSTDRGPSYEQYF. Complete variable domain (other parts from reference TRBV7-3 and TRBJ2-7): GAGVSQTPSNKVTEKGKYVELRCDPISGHTALYWYRQSLGQGPEFLIYFQGTGAADDSGLPNDRFFAVRPEGSVSTLKIQRTERGDSAVYLCASSTDRGPSYEQYFGPGTRLTVT.

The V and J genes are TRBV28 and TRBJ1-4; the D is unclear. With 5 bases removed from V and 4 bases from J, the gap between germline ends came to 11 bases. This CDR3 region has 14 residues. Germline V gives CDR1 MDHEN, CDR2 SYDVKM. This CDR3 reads CASSLWTDNEKLFF. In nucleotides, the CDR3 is TGTGCCAGCAGTCTTTGGACGGATAATGAAAAACTGTTTTTT.

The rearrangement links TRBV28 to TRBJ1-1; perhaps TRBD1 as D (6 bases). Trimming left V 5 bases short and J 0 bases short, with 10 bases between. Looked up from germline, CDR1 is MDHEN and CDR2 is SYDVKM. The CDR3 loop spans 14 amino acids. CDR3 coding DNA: TGTGCCAGCAGTCCCCCAGGGGTGAACACTGAAGCTTTCTTT. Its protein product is CASSPPGVNTEAFF.

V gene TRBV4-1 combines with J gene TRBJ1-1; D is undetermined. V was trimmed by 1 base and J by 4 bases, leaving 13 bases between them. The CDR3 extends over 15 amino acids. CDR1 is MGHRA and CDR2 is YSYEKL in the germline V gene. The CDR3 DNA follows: TGCGCCAGCAGCCAAGGGCTCTCGGTCGGCACTGAAGCTTTCTTT. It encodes CASSQGLSVGTEAFF.

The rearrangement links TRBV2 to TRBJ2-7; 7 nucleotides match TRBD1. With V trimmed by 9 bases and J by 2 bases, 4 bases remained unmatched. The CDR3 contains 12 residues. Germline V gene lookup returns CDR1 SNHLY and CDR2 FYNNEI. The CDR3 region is CASGQEAYEQYF. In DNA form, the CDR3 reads TGTGCCAGTGGACAGGAGGCCTACGAGCAGTACTTC. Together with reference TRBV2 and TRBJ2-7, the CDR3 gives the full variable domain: EPEVTQTPSHQVTQMGQEVILRCVPISNHLYFYWYRQILGQKVEFLVSFYNNEISEKSEIFDDQFSVERPDGSNFTLKIRSTKLEDSAMYFCASGQEAYEQYFGPGTRLTVT.

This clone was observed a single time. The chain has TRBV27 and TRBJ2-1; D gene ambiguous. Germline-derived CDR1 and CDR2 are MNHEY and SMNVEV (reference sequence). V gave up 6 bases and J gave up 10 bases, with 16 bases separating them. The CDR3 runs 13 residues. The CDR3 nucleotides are TGTGCCAGCAGCCTCACAGCGTCCATCGAGCAGTTCTTC. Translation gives CASSLTASIEQFF.

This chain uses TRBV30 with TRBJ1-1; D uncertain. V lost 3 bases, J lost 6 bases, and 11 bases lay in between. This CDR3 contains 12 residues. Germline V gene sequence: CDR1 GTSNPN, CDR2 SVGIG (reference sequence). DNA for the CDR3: TGTGCCTGGAGCCAGAAGGCTCCTGAAGCTTTCTTT. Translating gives CAWSQKAPEAFF.

CDR3 coding DNA: TGTGCCAGCAGCTTAGACGGGAGGGCCCAGGAGACCCAGTACTTC. This encodes CASSLDGRAQETQYF. This chain joins TRBV7-2 and TRBJ2-5; 8 bases fit TRBD2. The CDR3 runs 15 residues. Germline CDR1 reads SGHTA; CDR2 reads FQGNSA. Germline trimming cut 1 base from V and 5 bases from J; bases unmatched to any gene: 6.